Presented here are 5 T cell receptor beta chains from one specimen sequenced in a study of control samples from healthy donors and cancer patients. The assay was immunoSEQ multiplex PCR, and TCRdb's table has in-frame clones only and misses some. This sample carries tens of thousands of clones, 70% to 90% of them seen once, and the ten largest clones take 1.9%. Sequenced: PBMCs. These receptors all stem from an older woman with head and neck cancer.

The chain carries TRBV10-3 and TRBJ2-3; D is possibly TRBD1 (6 bases). Germline V CDR1 and CDR2: ENHRY, SYGVKD. The CDR3 runs to 14 residues. V was trimmed by 6 bases and J by 4 bases, leaving 14 bases between them. The CDR3 region is CAIRADRSPDTQYF. In DNA form, the CDR3 reads TGTGCCATCAGAGCAGACAGGTCCCCAGATACGCAGTATTTT.

V usage is TRBV5-1 and J usage is TRBJ2-7; 8 nucleotides align to TRBD1. Trimming at V came to 2 bases and at J to 3 bases, leaving 10 bases not matched to a gene. Germline CDR1 is SGHRS and CDR2 is YFSETQ. The CDR3 has 16 amino acids. The CDR3 region has the DNA TGCGCCAGCAGCTTTTTCGACAGGGGACTTCTCTACGAGCAGTACTTC. Protein: CASSFFDRGLLYEQYF. The variable domain in full, completed from reference TRBV5-1 and TRBJ2-7, reads KAGVTQTPRYLIKTRGQQVTLSCSPISGHRSVSWYQQTPGQGLQFLFEYFSETQRNKGNFPGRFSGRQFSNSRSEMNVSTLELGDSALYLCASSFFDRGLLYEQYFGPGTRLTVT.

The chain has TRBV5-4 and TRBJ1-2; D uncertain. Trimming stripped 0 bases from V and 8 bases from J, with 8 bases between. Per the germline V gene, CDR1 is SGHNT and CDR2 is YYREEE (reference sequence). The CDR3 spans 12 residues. This CDR3 reads CASSLEVGGYTF. The CDR3 DNA is TGTGCCAGCAGCTTGGAGGTCGGGGGCTACACCTTC. The variable domain in full, with the rest retrieved from reference TRBV5-4 and TRBJ1-2, is ETGVTQSPTHLIKTRGQQVTLRCSSQSGHNTVSWYQQALGQGPQFIFQYYREEENGRGNFPPRFSGLQFPNYSSELNVNALELDDSALYLCASSLEVGGYTFGSGTRLTVV.

The chain joins TRBV28 to TRBJ1-5, with D possibly being TRBD1 (6 bases). The V end was cut by 4 bases, the J end by 1 base, with 14 bases between. This CDR3 region has 16 residues. Germline assignment: CDR1 MDHEN and CDR2 SYDVKM. The CDR3 DNA follows: TGTGCCAGCAGTTCACACAGGGAACGCAGCAATCAGCCCCAGCATTTT. Its protein is CASSSHRERSNQPQHF. Full variable domain (outside the CDR3, taken from reference TRBV28 and TRBJ1-5): DVKVTQSSRYLVKRTGEKVFLECVQDMDHENMFWYRQDPGLGLRLIYFSYDVKMKEKGDIPEGYSVSREKKERFSLILESASTNQTSMYLCASSSHRERSNQPQHFGDGTRLSIL.

The V gene is TRBV6-6, the J gene TRBJ2-1; D remains ambiguous. Trimming stripped 4 bases from V and 8 bases from J, with 15 bases between. Germline CDR1 reads MNHNY; CDR2 reads SVGAGI (reference sequence). The CDR3 length is 14 residues. This CDR3 is CASSLTGPRDEQFF. CDR3 DNA sequence: TGTGCCAGCAGTTTGACCGGGCCTAGGGATGAGCAGTTCTTC.